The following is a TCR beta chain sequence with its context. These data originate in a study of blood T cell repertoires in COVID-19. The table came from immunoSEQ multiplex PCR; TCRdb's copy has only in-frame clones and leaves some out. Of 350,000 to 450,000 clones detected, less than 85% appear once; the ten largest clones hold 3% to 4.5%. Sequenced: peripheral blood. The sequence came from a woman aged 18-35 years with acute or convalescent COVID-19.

The CDR3 DNA reads TGCGCCAGCGGACTGGACAGGGGCCCAGATACGCAGTATTTT. Amino acid sequence: CASGLDRGPDTQYF. The V gene is TRBV5-1, the J gene TRBJ2-3, with 9 bases fitting TRBD1. Germline assignment: CDR1 SGHRS and CDR2 YFSETQ. V shed 7 bases, J shed 4 bases, and the junction held 7 bases outside the gene matches. This CDR3 region has 14 residues.